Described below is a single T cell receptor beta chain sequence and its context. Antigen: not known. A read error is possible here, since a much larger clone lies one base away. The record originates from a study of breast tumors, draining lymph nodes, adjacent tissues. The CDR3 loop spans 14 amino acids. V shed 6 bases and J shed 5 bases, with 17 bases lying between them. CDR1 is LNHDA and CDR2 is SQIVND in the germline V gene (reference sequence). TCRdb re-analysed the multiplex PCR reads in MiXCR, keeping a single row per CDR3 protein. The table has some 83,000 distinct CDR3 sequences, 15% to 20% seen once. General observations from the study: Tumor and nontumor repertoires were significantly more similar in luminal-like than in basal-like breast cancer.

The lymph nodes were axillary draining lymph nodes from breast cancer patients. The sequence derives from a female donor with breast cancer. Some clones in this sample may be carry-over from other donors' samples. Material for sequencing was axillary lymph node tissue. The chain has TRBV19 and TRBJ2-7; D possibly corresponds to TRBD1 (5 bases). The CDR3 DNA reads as TGTGCCAGTAGCCGGGCAGGGATGGTCCACGAGCAGTACTTC. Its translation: CASSRAGMVHEQYF. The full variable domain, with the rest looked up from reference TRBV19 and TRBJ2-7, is DGGITQSPKYLFRKEGQNVTLSCEQNLNHDAMYWYRQDPGQGLRLIYYSQIVNDFQKGDIAEGYSVSREKKESFPLTVTSAQKNPTAFYLCASSRAGMVHEQYFGPGTRLTVT.